This entry lists 30 T cell receptor beta chains sequenced from one sample in a study of identical twins. TCRdb independently ran MiXCR on the 5' RACE reads; one entry per CDR3 protein. Here the sample spans 250,000 or so distinct CDR3 sequences, approximately 7% being singletons. These data also featured in a second study, about yellow fever vaccine responses in identical twins.

The sequenced sample consisted of memory (CD45RO+) T cells sorted from blood. These receptors all stem from a woman younger than 35 in good health.

V is TRBV6-1 and J is TRBJ2-2; 7 nucleotides match TRBD1. The J segment lost 0 bases and the V segment lost 3 bases, leaving 1 base of the junction unmatched. The CDR3 spans 15 residues. Germline assignment: CDR1 MNHNS and CDR2 SASEGT. CDR3 DNA: TGTGCCAGCAGTGAGCAGGGGGCGAACACCGGGGAGCTGTTTTTT. It codes for CASSEQGANTGELFF.

A note on this clonotype: A much larger clone differs by one base, so this may be a read error. The V and J genes are TRBV9 and TRBJ2-3; D is undetermined. CDR1 and CDR2 from the germline V gene are SGDLS and YYNGEE. The length of the CDR3 is 15 residues. The CDR3 here is CASSRGSGGTNTQYF. CDR3 nucleotide sequence: TGTGCCAGCAGCCGCGGTTCGGGTGGCACAAATACGCAGTATTTT.

The V gene is TRBV7-3, the J gene TRBJ2-3; 11 bases fit TRBD2. This CDR3 is 16 amino acids long. With V trimmed by 3 bases and J by 5 bases, 7 bases remained unmatched. CDR1 and CDR2 from the germline V gene are SGHTA and FQGTGA. The CDR3 DNA follows: TGTGCCAGCAGCTTGGGGCTAGCGGGAGGTGAAGATACGCAGTATTTT. Protein: CASSLGLAGGEDTQYF.

This clonotype was found many times. V usage is TRBV28 and J usage is TRBJ2-7, with D perhaps matching TRBD1 (6 bases). The V end lost 2 bases, the J end lost 2 bases, and 7 bases lay between the germline ends. Per the germline V gene, CDR1 is MDHEN and CDR2 is SYDVKM. This CDR3 spans 13 amino acids. The CDR3 protein is CASSLAGAYEQYF. As DNA, the CDR3 is TGTGCCAGCAGTTTAGCAGGGGCCTACGAGCAGTACTTC.

This clonotype was counted a few times. The rearrangement uses TRBV20-1 and TRBJ2-2; no reliable D call. Trimming took 1 base from V and 3 from J, leaving 12 bases between them. This CDR3 comprises 15 residues. Germline V gene lookup returns CDR1 DFQATT and CDR2 SNEGSKA (reference sequence). The CDR3 DNA is TGCAGTGCTAGAGTGGCGCCCACACACACCGGGGAGCTGTTTTTT. Translating gives CSARVAPTHTGELFF.

This rearrangement joins TRBV24-1 to TRBJ1-2; D call uncertain. CDR3 length: 14 amino acids. Germline lookup yields CDR1 KGHDR and CDR2 SFDVKD. The V gene lost 1 base and the J gene lost 5 bases, with 10 bases spanning the gap. The CDR3 sequence: CATSDLNKGYGYTF. CDR3 nucleotides: TGTGCCACCAGTGATTTAAACAAGGGTTATGGCTACACCTTC.

The chain couples TRBV5-1 to TRBJ2-7; D is unclear. The ends were cut back, 4 bases at V and 2 bases at J, with 13 bases in the middle. This CDR3 is 14 amino acids long. Per germline, CDR1 SGHRS and CDR2 YFSETQ. The CDR3 loop reads CASSLTIGAYEQYV. The CDR3 DNA sequence: TGCGCCAGCAGCCTAACGATCGGAGCCTACGAGCAGTACGTC.

This clonotype was seen a handful of times. The rearrangement joins TRBV28 to TRBJ2-7; TRBD2 matches 11 bases. Germline lookup yields CDR1 MDHEN and CDR2 SYDVKM. This CDR3 region has 15 residues. V dropped 5 bases and J dropped 2; count of bases not matched to a gene: 5. CDR3 residues: CASSAGLAGAYEQYF. In DNA, the CDR3 is TGTGCCAGCAGTGCAGGACTAGCGGGCGCCTACGAGCAGTACTTC. Variable domain in full (rest from reference TRBV28 and TRBJ2-7): DVKVTQSSRYLVKRTGEKVFLECVQDMDHENMFWYRQDPGLGLRLIYFSYDVKMKEKGDIPEGYSVSREKKERFSLILESASTNQTSMYLCASSAGLAGAYEQYFGPGTRLTVT.

This clonotype occurred many times. This chain links TRBV20-1 with TRBJ2-7; no clear D. This CDR3 spans 14 amino acids. Germline V lookup: CDR1 DFQATT, CDR2 SNEGSKA (reference sequence). V lost 3 bases, J lost 3 bases, and 15 bases lay in between. The CDR3 is CSASAETELYEQYF. The CDR3 nucleotides read TGCAGTGCTAGCGCGGAAACCGAACTCTACGAGCAGTACTTC.

V and J are TRBV4-1 and TRBJ2-3; 8 bases map to TRBD2. The germline CDR1 and CDR2 sequences are MGHRA and YSYEKL. The ends lost 3 bases at V and 3 bases at J; junction bases unmatched: 8. The CDR3 loop spans 16 amino acids. The CDR3 is CASSQRAGTSTDTQYF. CDR3 sequence (DNA): TGCGCCAGCAGCCAGAGAGCCGGGACTAGTACAGATACGCAGTATTTT.

This sequence joins TRBV28 and TRBJ2-3, with 9 bases fitting TRBD1. The CDR3 has 17 amino acids. V gave up 7 bases and J gave up 1 base; unmatched junction bases: 12. Germline V CDR1 and CDR2: MDHEN, SYDVKM. The CDR3 region has the DNA TGTGCCAGCATACATGGGGACAGGGTGTGGGGCACAGATACGCAGTATTTT. It yields the protein CASIHGDRVWGTDTQYF.

A few counts support this clonotype. CDR3 region: CASSYRPGVQTDTQYF. CDR3 coding DNA: TGTGCCAGCAGCTATAGACCTGGGGTACAGACAGATACGCAGTATTTT. The V call is TRBV3-1, the J call TRBJ2-3; no firm D call. Germline CDR1 is LGHDT and CDR2 is YNNKEL (reference sequence). The V end was cut by 5 bases, the J end by 3 bases, with 18 bases between. The CDR3 is 16 residues long.

This clonotype was counted many times. The chain joins TRBV12-3 or TRBV12-4 to TRBJ1-5, with D hard to call. V lost 2 bases, J lost 0 bases, and 8 bases lay in between. The CDR3 runs to 15 residues. This chain's CDR3 is CASSLQGGSNQPQHF. CDR3 nucleotide sequence: TGTGCCAGCAGTTTACAAGGAGGTAGCAATCAGCCCCAGCATTTT.

This clonotype has ten or more counts. The chain has TRBV7-9 and TRBJ2-5; D is possibly TRBD1 (6 bases). CDR1 and CDR2 (germline): SEHNR, FQNEAQ (reference sequence). The CDR3 totals 13 residues. Trimming cost V 5 bases and J 5 bases, with 12 bases left between them. The CDR3 nucleotides are TGTGCCAGCAGCCAACAGGGTTGGGAGACCCAGTACTTC. It is translated as CASSQQGWETQYF.

Remarks on this clonotype: Since a much larger clone is just one base distant, this may be a read error. The chain has TRBV5-1 and TRBJ2-5; D perhaps matches TRBD2 (6 bases). The CDR3 runs to 14 residues. From germline, CDR1 is SGHRS and CDR2 YFSETQ. Trimming cost V 3 bases and J 2 bases, with 11 bases left between them. DNA for the CDR3: TGCGCCAGCAGCTCAACTAGCAGACAAGAGACCCAGTACTTC. Its protein is CASSSTSRQETQYF.

This clonotype was seen a few times. CDR3 sequence (DNA): TGTGCCAGCGCAGGAACACAGGGCTACACCTTC. Its translation is CASAGTQGYTF. The chain joins TRBV6-5 to TRBJ1-2; no reliable D call. The CDR3 consists of 11 residues. V gave up 8 bases and J gave up 8 bases, with 12 bases separating them. CDR1 MNHEY and CDR2 SVGAGI come from the germline V gene.

Only a few counts were recorded for this clonotype. The chain uses TRBV2 and TRBJ2-1, with TRBD2 identical over 9 bases. Looked up from germline, CDR1 is SNHLY and CDR2 is FYNNEI. This CDR3 is built from 13 residues. V lost 3 bases to trimming and J lost 12 bases; unmatched junction nucleotides: 6. In DNA, the CDR3 is TGTGCCAGCAGTGAGTCCCATAGCGGGGGGCAGTTCTTC. It encodes CASSESHSGGQFF.

J is TRBJ1-3 and V is TRBV6-1; D perhaps matches TRBD1 (5 bases). Trimming removed 4 bases at V and 0 bases at J, with 10 bases between. This CDR3 is 15 amino acids long. CDR1 is MNHNS, CDR2 SASEGT, per germline. The CDR3 DNA reads as TGTGCCAGCAGTGTCAGGGCGAGCTCTGGAAACACCATATATTTT. Translated: CASSVRASSGNTIYF.

This clonotype was seen many times. The rearrangement uses TRBV5-5 and TRBJ2-2; D gene ambiguous. V was pared by 3 bases and J by 3 bases, with 15 bases between. This CDR3 spans 16 amino acids. Germline CDR1 SGHKS, CDR2 YYEKEE (reference sequence). This CDR3 is CASSYGPLRDTGELFF. The CDR3 DNA sequence: TGTGCCAGCAGCTACGGACCCCTACGGGACACCGGGGAGCTGTTTTTT.

This clonotype was detected a few times. V and J are TRBV9 and TRBJ2-2, with a weak D call TRBD2 (6 bases). Trimming pared 7 bases from V and 4 bases from J, leaving 14 bases between. This CDR3 is built from 14 residues. Germline V CDR1 and CDR2: SGDLS, YYNGEE. The CDR3, as DNA: TGTGCCAGCGGGGCGGGACTCCTCACCGGGGAGCTGTTTTTT. Protein: CASGAGLLTGELFF.

This clonotype has only a few counts. The chain has TRBV7-7 and TRBJ2-5, with a possible D match to TRBD2 (7 bases). CDR3 length: 13 amino acids. V lost 3 bases to trimming and J lost 4 bases, with 9 bases between them. The germline gives CDR1 SSHAT, CDR2 FNYEAQ (reference sequence). The CDR3 is CASSFGGAETQYF. The CDR3 region has the DNA TGTGCCAGCAGCTTTGGGGGGGCAGAGACCCAGTACTTC.

This clonotype was seen ten or more times. The gene calls are TRBV7-6 and TRBJ1-1; D gene ambiguous. Looked up from germline, CDR1 is SGHVS and CDR2 is FNYEAQ. The CDR3 is 13 amino acids. The V gene lost 2 bases and the J gene lost 1 base, with 5 bases spanning the gap. The CDR3 bases are TGTGCCAGCAGCTTAAGACAGAACACTGAAGCTTTCTTT. It encodes CASSLRQNTEAFF. Full variable domain (outside the CDR3, taken from reference TRBV7-6 and TRBJ1-1): GAGVSQSPRYKVTKRGQDVALRCDPISGHVSLYWYRQALGQGPEFLTYFNYEAQQDKSGLPNDRFSAERPEGSISTLTIQRTEQRDSAMYRCASSLRQNTEAFFGQGTRLTVV.

In its sample, this clonotype was seen a few times. The chain carries TRBV20-1 and TRBJ1-1; 12 bases are a match to TRBD1. J was trimmed by 1 base and V by 5 bases; bases with no gene match: 20. The CDR3 loop spans 20 amino acids. The germline gives CDR1 DFQATT, CDR2 SNEGSKA (reference sequence). CDR3 region: CSAYDLTGQGALGPNTEAFF. Written as DNA, the CDR3 is TGCAGTGCTTACGATTTAACGGGACAGGGGGCGCTTGGACCGAACACTGAAGCTTTCTTT.

This clonotype was seen many times. The chain uses TRBV7-8 and TRBJ2-7; 10 nucleotides match TRBD1. Trimming removed 5 bases from V and 4 bases from J; junction bases left unmatched: 5. The CDR3 runs 14 residues. The germline gives CDR1 SGHVS, CDR2 FQNEAQ. The CDR3 coding sequence is TGTGCCAGCAGCAAGGACAGGGGGAGGTACGAGCAGTACTTC. This codes for CASSKDRGRYEQYF.

This clonotype has just a few counts. CDR3 sequence reads: CASSLGTGGDSPLHF. The CDR3 DNA reads TGTGCCAGCTCACTTGGGACAGGTGGGGATTCACCCCTCCACTTT. The chain has TRBV18 and TRBJ1-6; 8 nucleotides line up with TRBD1. The length of the CDR3 is 15 residues. V shed 4 bases, J shed 8 bases, and the junction held 7 bases outside the gene matches. In germline, CDR1 is KGHSH, CDR2 LQKENI.

The J gene is TRBJ2-7, the V gene TRBV12-3 or TRBV12-4, with no clear D. Trimming stripped 3 bases from V and 1 base from J, with 10 bases between. The CDR3 is 14 amino acids. The CDR3 nucleotides read TGTGCCAGCAGTTTCCACCGGGCATCCTACGAGCAGTACTTC. Its protein product is CASSFHRASYEQYF.

The V gene is TRBV2, the J gene TRBJ2-1; 7 positions agree with TRBD1. V was pared by 5 bases and J by 2 bases, with 3 bases of the junction left unmatched. Per the germline V gene, CDR1 is SNHLY and CDR2 is FYNNEI. The CDR3 length is 14 residues. CDR3 bases: TGTGCCAGCAGTCCGGACAGGACCTACAATGAGCAGTTCTTC. As protein: CASSPDRTYNEQFF.

This clonotype was recorded many times. V usage is TRBV12-3 or TRBV12-4 and J usage is TRBJ2-7, with a weak D call TRBD1 (5 bases). The CDR3 is 14 amino acids. V gave up 6 bases and J gave up 5 bases, with 17 bases separating them. The CDR3 DNA reads TGTGCCAGCAGCCGGACATTTTCCCAGGACGAGCAGTACTTC. It translates to CASSRTFSQDEQYF.

This clonotype showed up just a few times. V gene TRBV2 combines with J gene TRBJ2-7; either TRBD1 or TRBD2 may supply D (5 bases each). The germline V and J ends were trimmed by 4 bases and 5 bases, with 12 bases remaining between them. The CDR3 spans 13 residues. The germline V gene has CDR1 SNHLY and CDR2 FYNNEI. CDR3 amino acids: CASSVPEGHEQYV. CDR3 DNA: TGTGCCAGCAGTGTCCCTGAGGGGCACGAGCAGTACGTC.

This clonotype was detected many times. The chain uses TRBV28 and TRBJ1-5; 7 positions agree with TRBD1. Germline assignment: CDR1 MDHEN and CDR2 SYDVKM. The CDR3 loop spans 16 amino acids. V lost 6 bases to trimming and J lost 7 bases; unmatched junction nucleotides: 15. DNA of the CDR3: TGTGCCAGCAGATACCGACAGGGAAGGTTGGGACAGCCCCAGCATTTT. The encoded protein is CASRYRQGRLGQPQHF.